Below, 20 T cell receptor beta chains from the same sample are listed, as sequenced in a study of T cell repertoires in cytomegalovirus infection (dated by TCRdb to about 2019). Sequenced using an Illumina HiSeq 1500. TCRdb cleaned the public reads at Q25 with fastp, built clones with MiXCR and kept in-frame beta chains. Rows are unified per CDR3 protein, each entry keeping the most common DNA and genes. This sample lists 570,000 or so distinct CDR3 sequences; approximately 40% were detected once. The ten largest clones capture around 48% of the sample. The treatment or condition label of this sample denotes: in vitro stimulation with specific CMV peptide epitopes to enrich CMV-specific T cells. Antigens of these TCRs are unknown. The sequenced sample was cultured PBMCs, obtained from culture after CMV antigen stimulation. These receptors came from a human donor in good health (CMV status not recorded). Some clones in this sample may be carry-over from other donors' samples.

The DNA for the CDR3 is TGTGCCATCAGGTCAAACGCTCCAACTAATGAAAAACTGTTTTTT. The encoded protein is CAIRSNAPTNEKLFF. V and J are TRBV10-3 and TRBJ1-4; D is unclear. Germline-derived CDR1 and CDR2 are ENHRY and SYGVKD. V was cut by 6 bases and J by 0 bases, with 11 bases left in between. The CDR3 contains 15 residues.

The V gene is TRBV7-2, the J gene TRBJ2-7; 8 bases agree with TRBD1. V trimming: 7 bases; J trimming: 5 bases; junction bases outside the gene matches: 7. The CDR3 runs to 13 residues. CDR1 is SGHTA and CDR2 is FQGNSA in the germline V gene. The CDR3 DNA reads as TGTGCCAGCACCTTTGCAGGGGGCCACGAGCAGTACTTC. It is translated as CASTFAGGHEQYF.

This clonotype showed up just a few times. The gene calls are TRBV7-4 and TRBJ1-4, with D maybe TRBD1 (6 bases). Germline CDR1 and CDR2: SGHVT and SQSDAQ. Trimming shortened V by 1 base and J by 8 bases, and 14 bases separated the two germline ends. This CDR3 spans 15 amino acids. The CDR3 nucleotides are TGTGCCAGCAGCTTAGTATGGGGGGCTCGGGAAAAACTGTTTTTT. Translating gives CASSLVWGAREKLFF.

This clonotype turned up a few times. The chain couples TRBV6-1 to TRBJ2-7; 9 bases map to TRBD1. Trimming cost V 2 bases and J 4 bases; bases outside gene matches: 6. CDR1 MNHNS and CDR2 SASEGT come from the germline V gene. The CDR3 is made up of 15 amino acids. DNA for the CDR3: TGTGCCAGCAGTGAACCCCCGGGACAGGGTTACGAGCAGTACTTC. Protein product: CASSEPPGQGYEQYF.

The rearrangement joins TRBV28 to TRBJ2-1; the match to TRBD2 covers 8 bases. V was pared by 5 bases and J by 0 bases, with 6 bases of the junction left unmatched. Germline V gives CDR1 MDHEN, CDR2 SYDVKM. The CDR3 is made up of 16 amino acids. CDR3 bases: TGTGCCAGCAGTCTAATAGCGGGAAGCTCCTACAATGAGCAGTTCTTC. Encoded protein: CASSLIAGSSYNEQFF.

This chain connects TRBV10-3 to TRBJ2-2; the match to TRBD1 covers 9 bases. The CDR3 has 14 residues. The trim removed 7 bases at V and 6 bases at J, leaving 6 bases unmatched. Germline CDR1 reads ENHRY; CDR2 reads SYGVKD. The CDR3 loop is CAITGTGSAGELFF. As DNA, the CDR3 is TGTGCCATCACGGGGACAGGGAGCGCCGGGGAGCTGTTTTTT.

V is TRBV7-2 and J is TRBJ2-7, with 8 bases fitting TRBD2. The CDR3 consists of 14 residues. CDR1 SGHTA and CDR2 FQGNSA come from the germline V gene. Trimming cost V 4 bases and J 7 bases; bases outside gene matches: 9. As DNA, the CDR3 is TGTGCCAGCAGCTACTCGGGAGGGCGGGAGGAGCAGTACTTC. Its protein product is CASSYSGGREEQYF.

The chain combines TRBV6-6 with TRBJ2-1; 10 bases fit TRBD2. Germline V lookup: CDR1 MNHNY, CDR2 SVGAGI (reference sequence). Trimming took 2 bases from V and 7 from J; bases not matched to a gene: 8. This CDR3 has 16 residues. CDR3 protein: CASSYESSGSVNEQFF. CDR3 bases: TGTGCCAGCAGTTACGAGTCTAGCGGGAGTGTAAATGAGCAGTTCTTC.

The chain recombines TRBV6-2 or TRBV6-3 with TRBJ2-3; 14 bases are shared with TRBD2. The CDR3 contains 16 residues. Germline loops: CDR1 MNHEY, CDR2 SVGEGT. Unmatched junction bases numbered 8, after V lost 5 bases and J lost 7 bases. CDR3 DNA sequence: TGTGCCAGCAGTGCTGGGACTAGCGGGAGACAATATACGCAGTATTTT. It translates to CASSAGTSGRQYTQYF.

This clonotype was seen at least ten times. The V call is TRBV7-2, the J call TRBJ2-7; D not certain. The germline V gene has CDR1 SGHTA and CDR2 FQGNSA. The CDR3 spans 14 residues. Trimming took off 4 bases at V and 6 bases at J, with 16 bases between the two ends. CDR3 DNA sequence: TGTGCCAGCAGCTCCGGGCCTCCGAACCGCGAGCAGTACTTC. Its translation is CASSSGPPNREQYF.

CDR3 sequence (DNA): TGTGCCAGCAGAGGGCGGGGGCCCGAACCCACTAGCGGGAGATACAATGAGCAGTTCTTC. Residues: CASRGRGPEPTSGRYNEQFF. The rearrangement uses TRBV5-6 and TRBJ2-1; 11 positions match TRBD2. Germline V gene sequence: CDR1 SGHDT, CDR2 YYEEEE. CDR3 length: 20 residues. Unmatched junction bases numbered 20, after V lost 5 bases and J lost 4 bases.

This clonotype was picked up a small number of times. This CDR3 is CASSPWDSLGAGGPGEQYF. The CDR3 DNA sequence: TGTGCCAGCAGCCCCTGGGACTCCCTGGGGGCGGGAGGGCCGGGCGAGCAGTACTTC. The chain is built from TRBV7-2 and TRBJ2-7, with 9 bases identical to TRBD2. Per the germline V gene, CDR1 is SGHTA and CDR2 is FQGNSA. CDR3 length equals 19 residues. The trim removed 5 bases at V and 6 bases at J, leaving 23 bases unmatched.

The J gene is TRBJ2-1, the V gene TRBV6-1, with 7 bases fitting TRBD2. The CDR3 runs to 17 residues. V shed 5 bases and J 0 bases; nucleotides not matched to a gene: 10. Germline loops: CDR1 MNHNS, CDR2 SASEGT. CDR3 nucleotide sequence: TGTGCCAGCAGTTACGCCGGGCTAGCGGACTCCTACAATGAGCAGTTCTTC. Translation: CASSYAGLADSYNEQFF.

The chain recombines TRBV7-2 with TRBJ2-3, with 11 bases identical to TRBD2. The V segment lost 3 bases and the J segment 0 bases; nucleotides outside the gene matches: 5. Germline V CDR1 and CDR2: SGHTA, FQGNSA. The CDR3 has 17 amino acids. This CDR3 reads CASSFLAGGLSTDTQYF. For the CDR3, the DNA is TGTGCCAGCAGCTTCCTAGCGGGGGGCCTTAGCACAGATACGCAGTATTTT.

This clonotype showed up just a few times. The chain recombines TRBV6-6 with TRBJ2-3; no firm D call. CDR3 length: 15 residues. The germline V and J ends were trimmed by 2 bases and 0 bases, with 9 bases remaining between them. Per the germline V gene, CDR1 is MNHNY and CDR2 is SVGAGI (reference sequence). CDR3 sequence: CASSYKGASTDTQYF. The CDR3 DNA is TGTGCCAGCAGTTACAAAGGTGCGAGCACAGATACGCAGTATTTT.

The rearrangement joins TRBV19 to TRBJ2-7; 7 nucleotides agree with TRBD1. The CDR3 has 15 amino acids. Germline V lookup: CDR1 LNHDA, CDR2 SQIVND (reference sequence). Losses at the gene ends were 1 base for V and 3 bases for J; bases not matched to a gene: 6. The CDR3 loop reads CASSIAGTANYEQYF. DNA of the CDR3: TGTGCCAGTAGTATAGCTGGGACAGCCAACTACGAGCAGTACTTC.

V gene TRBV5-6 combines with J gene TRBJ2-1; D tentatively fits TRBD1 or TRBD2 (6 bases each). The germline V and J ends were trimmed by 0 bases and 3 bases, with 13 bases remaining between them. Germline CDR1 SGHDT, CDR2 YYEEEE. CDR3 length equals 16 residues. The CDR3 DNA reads TGTGCCAGCAGCTTGGCGGGGGCTAGCGACTACAATGAGCAGTTCTTC. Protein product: CASSLAGASDYNEQFF.

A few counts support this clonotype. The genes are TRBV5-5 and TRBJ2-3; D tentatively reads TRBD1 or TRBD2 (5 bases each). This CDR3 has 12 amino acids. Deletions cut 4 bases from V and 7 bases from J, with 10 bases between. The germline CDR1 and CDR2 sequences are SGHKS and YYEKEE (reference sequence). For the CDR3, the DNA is TGTGCCAGCAGCCGATGGGGGAATACGCAGTATTTT. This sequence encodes CASSRWGNTQYF.

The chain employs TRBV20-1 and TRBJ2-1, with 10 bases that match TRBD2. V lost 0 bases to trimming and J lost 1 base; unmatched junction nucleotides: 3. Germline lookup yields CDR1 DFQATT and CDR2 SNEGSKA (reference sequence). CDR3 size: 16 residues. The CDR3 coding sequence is TGCAGTGCTAGAGAATTAGCGGGAGGATCCTACAATGAGCAGTTCTTC. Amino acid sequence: CSARELAGGSYNEQFF.

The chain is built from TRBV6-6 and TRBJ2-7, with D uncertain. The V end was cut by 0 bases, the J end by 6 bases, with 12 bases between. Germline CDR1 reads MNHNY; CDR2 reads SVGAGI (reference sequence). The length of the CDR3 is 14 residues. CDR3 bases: TGTGCCAGCAGTTACTCCGCAGAGATCGGCGAGCAGTACTTC. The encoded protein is CASSYSAEIGEQYF.